The T cell receptor (beta chain) described here comes from a study of Ad26.COV2.S vaccination and SARS-CoV-2 variants (dated by TCRdb to the early 2020s). Context from the whole study: Donors in the vaccine arm were drawn from COV1001, a multicentre, randomized, double-blind, placebo-controlled phase I-IIa trial testing Ad26.COV2.S in healthy adults. Investigators did not know the trial group allocation while performing experiments and assessing outcomes. Ad26.COV2.S was given intramuscularly at 5x10^10 or 1x10^11 viral particles, as a single shot or as two shots 56 days apart. Trial participants were randomized into five groups of five, in which low-dose or high-dose Ad26.COV2.S was given once or twice, or placebo was given on both occasions. TCRbeta repertoire sequencing was used to assess the specificity and breadth of SARS-CoV-2-reactive T cell receptors after Ad26.COV2.S vaccination. The TCR-sequenced set comprised around 32 samples: approximately 19 Ad26.COV2.S vaccine recipients, 5 placebo recipients and 8 SARS-CoV-2 convalescent individuals.

TCRbeta CDR3 regions were sequenced with the immunoSEQ Assay. After extraction, genomic DNA underwent amplification by bias-controlled multiplex PCR, followed by high-throughput sequencing. In the paper's pipeline: To quantify the absolute abundance of every unique TCRbeta CDR3 region, sequences were collapsed and filtered. T cell fraction was estimated by normalizing TCRbeta template counts to usable DNA, with usable DNA measured through amplification of reference genes found in all nucleated cells. Repertoire TCRs were annotated as SARS-CoV-2-specific by exact matching of V gene, CDR3 amino acid sequence and J gene to a known reactive TCR set. The reference SARS-CoV-2 TCR set came from MIRA and was filtered for enrichment in COVID-19-positive ImmuneCODE repertoires, removing public or cross-reactive TCRs. Using the MIRA antigens, annotated TCRs were further analysed by specific ORF or by position within an ORF. Breadth was defined as annotated unique rearrangements over total unique productive rearrangements; depth was the summed frequency of those rearrangements. Two-sided Wilcoxon rank-sum tests were applied when comparing TCR breadth between groups. TCRdb took this table from immuneACCESS and kept in-frame rearrangements with V and J called. Such tables lack part of the clones; where checked against another copy, unresolved V genes explain under half of the gap, and the rest is unexplained. The DNA gave D and trimming, while V, J and clone size come from that table. Present in this sample are some 290,000 clones, roughly 86% of which were seen just once. Roughly 2.1% of the sample rests with the top ten.

V lost 8 bases and J lost 0 bases; the stretch between them is 14 bases long. From a lookup of the germline V gene (reference sequence), CDR1 and CDR2 are GTSNPN and SVGIG. There are 14 amino acids in the CDR3, from cysteine to phenylalanine inclusive. The DNA shown is the 42-base CDR3, in frame from base 1. Summary of the overall study and its limitations: Ad26.COV2.S recipients had higher spike-specific TCR breadth than placebo recipients (P = 0.0014). Vaccine and placebo recipients had similar non-spike TCR breadth, a finding consistent with the vaccine containing only spike. According to the authors, total T cell responses may have been underestimated by the TCR breadth and depth analyses. The study was not powered to compare responses between vaccine doses or regimens. After vaccination, substantial breadth of spike-specific CD8+ and CD4+ T cell responses was reported.

In the paper's terms, the treatment or condition label means: some 20 received Ad26.COV2.S at low or high dose, single or two shots; a few received placebo; per-sample allocation not given. Repertoires of vaccine and placebo recipients were sequenced from samples collected on day 63 after the first injection. In Cohort 1b, around 23 adults aged 18-55 years were enrolled at a single site in Boston, USA, between 29 July and 7 August 2020. Ad26.COV2.S was a replication-incompetent adenovirus type 26 vector that expressed a prefusion-stabilized SARS-CoV-2 spike protein derived from the original Wuhan strain. As to this clone: Its antigen is unknown. Per-base quality was not reported, and no clone a single base away is much larger than it.

The TCR was taken from a person between 18 and 65 years old who received the Ad26.COV2.S COVID-19 vaccine or a placebo. The chain was built from TRBV30 and TRBJ2-4; possibly the D gene is TRBD1, per 6 matching bases. Sequencing used peripheral blood, obtained in a trial of Ad26.COV2.S vaccine versus placebo. CDR3 protein: CAGGQPLAKNIQYF. The nucleotides read TGTGCCGGAGGACAGCCTCTAGCCAAAAACATTCAGTACTTC.